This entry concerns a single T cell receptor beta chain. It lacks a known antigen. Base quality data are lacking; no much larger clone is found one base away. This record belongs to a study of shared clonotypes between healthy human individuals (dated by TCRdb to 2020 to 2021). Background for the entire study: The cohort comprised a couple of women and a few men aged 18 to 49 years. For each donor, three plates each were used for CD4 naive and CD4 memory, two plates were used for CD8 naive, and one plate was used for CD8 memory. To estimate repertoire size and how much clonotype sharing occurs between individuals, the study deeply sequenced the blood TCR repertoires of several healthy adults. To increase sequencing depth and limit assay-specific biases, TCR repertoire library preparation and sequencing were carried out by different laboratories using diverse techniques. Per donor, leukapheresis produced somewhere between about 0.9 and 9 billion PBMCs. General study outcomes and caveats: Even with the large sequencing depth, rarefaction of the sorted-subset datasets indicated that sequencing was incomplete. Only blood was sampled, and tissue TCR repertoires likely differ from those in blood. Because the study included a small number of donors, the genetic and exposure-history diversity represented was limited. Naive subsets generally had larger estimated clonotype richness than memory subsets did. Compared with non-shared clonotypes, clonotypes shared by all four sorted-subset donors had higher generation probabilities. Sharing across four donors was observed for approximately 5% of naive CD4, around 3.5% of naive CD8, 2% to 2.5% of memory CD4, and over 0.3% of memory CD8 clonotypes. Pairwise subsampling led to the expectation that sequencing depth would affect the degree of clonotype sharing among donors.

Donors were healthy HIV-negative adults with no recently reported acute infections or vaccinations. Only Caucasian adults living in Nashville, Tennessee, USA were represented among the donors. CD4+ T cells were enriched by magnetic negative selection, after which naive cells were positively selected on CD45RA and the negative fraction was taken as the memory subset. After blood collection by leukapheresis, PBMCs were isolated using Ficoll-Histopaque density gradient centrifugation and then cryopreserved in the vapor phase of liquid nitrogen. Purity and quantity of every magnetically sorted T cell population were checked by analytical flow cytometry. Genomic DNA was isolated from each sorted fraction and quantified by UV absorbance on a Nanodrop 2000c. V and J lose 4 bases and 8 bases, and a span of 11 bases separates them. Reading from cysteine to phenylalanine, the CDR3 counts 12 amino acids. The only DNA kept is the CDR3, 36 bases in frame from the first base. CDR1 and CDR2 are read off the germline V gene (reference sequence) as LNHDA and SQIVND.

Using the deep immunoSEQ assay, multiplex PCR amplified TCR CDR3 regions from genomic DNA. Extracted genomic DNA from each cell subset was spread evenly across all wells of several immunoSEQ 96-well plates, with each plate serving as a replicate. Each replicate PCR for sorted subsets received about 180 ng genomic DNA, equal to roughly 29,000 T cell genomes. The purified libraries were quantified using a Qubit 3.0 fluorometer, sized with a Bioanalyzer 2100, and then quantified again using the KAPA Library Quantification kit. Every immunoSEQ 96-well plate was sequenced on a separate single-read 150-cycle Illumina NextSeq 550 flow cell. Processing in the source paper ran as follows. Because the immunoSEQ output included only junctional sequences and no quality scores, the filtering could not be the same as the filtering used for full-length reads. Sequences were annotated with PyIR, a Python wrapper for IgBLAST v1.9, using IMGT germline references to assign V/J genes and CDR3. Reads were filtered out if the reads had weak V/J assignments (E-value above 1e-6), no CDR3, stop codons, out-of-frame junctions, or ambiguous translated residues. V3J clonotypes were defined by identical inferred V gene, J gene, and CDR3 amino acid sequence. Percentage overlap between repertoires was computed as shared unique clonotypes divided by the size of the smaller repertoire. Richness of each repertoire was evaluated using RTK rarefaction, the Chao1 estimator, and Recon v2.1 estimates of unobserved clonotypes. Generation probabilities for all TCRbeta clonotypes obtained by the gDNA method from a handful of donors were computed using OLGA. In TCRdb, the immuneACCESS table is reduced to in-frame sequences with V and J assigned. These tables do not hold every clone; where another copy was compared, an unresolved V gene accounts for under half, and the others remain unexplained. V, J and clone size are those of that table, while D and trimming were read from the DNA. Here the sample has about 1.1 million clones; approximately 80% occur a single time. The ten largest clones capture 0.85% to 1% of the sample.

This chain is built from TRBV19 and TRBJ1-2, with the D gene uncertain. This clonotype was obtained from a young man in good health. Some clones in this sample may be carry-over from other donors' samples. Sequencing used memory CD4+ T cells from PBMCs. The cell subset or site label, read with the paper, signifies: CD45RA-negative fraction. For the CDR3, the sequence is CASSTRSLGYTF. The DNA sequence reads TGTGCCAGTAGTACCCGTTCGTTGGGCTACACCTTC.